The entry below gives a single T cell receptor beta chain sequence along with its context. Sequenced by immunoSEQ multiplex PCR; TCRdb stores in-frame clones only, minus some. Altogether about 94,000 clones are present, nearly 97% being singletons, with the ten largest covering approximately 0.22%. This record comes from a study of technical replicates of blood from several donors. The sequence was collected from a human donor in good health. Sequencing was carried out using T cells isolated from PBMCs.

The CDR3 region has the DNA TGTGCCAGCAGTGAATCTGGGGGCCCTGAAGCTTTCTTT. It specifies CASSESGGPEAFF. The J gene is TRBJ1-1, the V gene TRBV25-1; D perhaps matches TRBD1 (6 bases). The germline V gene has CDR1 MGHDK and CDR2 SYGVNS. Trimming shortened V by 1 base and J by 6 bases, and 9 bases separated the two germline ends. CDR3 length: 13 amino acids.